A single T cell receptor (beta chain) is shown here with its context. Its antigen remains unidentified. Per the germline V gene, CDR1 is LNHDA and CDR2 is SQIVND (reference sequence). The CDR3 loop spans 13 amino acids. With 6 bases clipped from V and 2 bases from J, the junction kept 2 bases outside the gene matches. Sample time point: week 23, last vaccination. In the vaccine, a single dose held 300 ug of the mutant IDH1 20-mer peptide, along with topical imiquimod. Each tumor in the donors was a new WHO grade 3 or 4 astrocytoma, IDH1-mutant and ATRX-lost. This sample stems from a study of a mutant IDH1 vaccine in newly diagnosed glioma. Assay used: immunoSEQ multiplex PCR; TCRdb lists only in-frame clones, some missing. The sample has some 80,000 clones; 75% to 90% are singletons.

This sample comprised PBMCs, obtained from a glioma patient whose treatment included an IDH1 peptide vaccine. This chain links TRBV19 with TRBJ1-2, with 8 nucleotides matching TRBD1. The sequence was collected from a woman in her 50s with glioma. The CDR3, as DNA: TGTGCCAGTAGCTGGGACAGGAACTATGGCTACACCTTC. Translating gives CASSWDRNYGYTF. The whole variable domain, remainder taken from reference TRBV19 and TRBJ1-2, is DGGITQSPKYLFRKEGQNVTLSCEQNLNHDAMYWYRQDPGQGLRLIYYSQIVNDFQKGDIAEGYSVSREKKESFPLTVTSAQKNPTAFYLCASSWDRNYGYTFGSGTRLTVV.